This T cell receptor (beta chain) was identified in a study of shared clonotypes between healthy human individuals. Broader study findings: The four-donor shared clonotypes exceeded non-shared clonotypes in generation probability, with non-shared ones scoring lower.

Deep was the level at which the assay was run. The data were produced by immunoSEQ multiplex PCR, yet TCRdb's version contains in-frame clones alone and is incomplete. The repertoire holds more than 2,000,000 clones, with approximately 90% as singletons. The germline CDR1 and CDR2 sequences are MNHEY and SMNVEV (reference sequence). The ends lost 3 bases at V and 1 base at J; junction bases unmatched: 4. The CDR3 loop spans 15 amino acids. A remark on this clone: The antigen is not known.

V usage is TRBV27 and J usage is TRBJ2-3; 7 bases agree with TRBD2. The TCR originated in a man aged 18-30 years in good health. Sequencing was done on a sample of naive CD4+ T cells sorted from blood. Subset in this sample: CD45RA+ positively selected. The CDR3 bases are TGTGCCAGCAGTTTTTGGCGGGAGCGCACAGATACGCAGTATTTT. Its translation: CASSFWRERTDTQYF.